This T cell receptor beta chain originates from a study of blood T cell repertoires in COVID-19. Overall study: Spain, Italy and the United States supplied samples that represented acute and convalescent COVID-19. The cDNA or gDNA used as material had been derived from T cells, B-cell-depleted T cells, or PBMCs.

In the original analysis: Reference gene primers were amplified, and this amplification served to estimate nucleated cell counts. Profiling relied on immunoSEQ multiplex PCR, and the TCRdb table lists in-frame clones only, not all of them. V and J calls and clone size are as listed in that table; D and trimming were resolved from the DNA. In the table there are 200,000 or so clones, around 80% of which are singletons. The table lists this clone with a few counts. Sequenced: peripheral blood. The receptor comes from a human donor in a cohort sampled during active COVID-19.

The CDR3 nucleotides read TGCGCCAGCACGACTTCCGGGAGGGGTTACGAGCAGTACTTC. Residues: CASTTSGRGYEQYF. The chain recombines TRBV10-2 with TRBJ2-7; 8 nucleotides line up with TRBD2. Per germline, CDR1 WSHSY and CDR2 SAAADI. Losses at the gene ends were 7 bases for V and 4 bases for J; bases not matched to a gene: 9. CDR3 size: 14 residues.